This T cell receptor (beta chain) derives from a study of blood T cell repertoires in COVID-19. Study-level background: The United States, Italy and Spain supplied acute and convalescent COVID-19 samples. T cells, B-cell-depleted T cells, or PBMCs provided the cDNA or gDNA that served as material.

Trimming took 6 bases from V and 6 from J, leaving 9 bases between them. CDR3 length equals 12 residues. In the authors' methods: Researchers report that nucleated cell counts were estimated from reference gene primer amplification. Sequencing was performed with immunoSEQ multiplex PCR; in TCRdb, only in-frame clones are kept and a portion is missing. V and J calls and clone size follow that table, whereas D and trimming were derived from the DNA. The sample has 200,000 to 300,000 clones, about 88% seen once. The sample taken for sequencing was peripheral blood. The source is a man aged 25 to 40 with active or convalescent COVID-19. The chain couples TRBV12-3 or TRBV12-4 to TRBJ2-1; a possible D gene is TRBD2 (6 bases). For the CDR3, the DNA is TGTGCCAGCAGCCGGGACTCCAATGAGCAGTTCTTC. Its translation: CASSRDSNEQFF.